The 27 T cell receptor beta chains listed next were all sequenced from one sample in a study of a mutant IDH1 vaccine in newly diagnosed glioma. Profiling relied on immunoSEQ multiplex PCR, and the TCRdb table lists in-frame clones only, not all of them. This sample yields 65,000 to 70,000 clones, of which approximately 82% are seen a single time; approximately 4.5% belongs to the top ten. Time point meaning: baseline, week 1 (first vaccination visit). Treatment here: pre-vaccination baseline after standard-of-care therapy. Sequenced here: peripheral blood mononuclear cells (PBMCs), sampled from a glioma patient treated with radiotherapy, temozolomide or both. These receptors originate from a young woman with glioma. Some clones in this sample may be carry-over from other donors' samples.

This chain connects TRBV19 to TRBJ1-5; no clear D. The CDR3 totals 16 residues. In germline, CDR1 is LNHDA, CDR2 SQIVND (reference sequence). The V end was cut by 0 bases, the J end by 4 bases, with 13 bases between. CDR3 sequence reads: CASSIDHLSRNQPQHF. The CDR3 nucleotides read TGTGCCAGTAGTATAGACCATCTCTCAAGAAATCAGCCCCAGCATTTT. Together with reference TRBV19 and TRBJ1-5, the CDR3 gives the full variable domain: DGGITQSPKYLFRKEGQNVTLSCEQNLNHDAMYWYRQDPGQGLRLIYYSQIVNDFQKGDIAEGYSVSREKKESFPLTVTSAQKNPTAFYLCASSIDHLSRNQPQHFGDGTRLSIL.

The chain combines TRBV7-6 with TRBJ1-2, with 9 bases matching TRBD1. The CDR3 spans 13 residues. Trimming at V came to 4 bases and at J to 8 bases, leaving 5 bases not matched to a gene. The germline CDR1 and CDR2 sequences are SGHVS and FNYEAQ. The CDR3 here is CASSSDRGYGYTF. The CDR3 DNA follows: TGTGCCAGCAGCTCGGACAGGGGTTACGGCTACACCTTC.

This clone is a singleton in its sample. The chain carries TRBV7-2 and TRBJ2-2; TRBD2 matches 11 bases. This CDR3 is built from 17 residues. Trimming took 5 bases from V and 1 from J; bases not matched to a gene: 6. CDR1 is SGHTA, CDR2 FQGNSA, per germline. Here the CDR3 reads CASSRRGTSGNTGELFF. CDR3 nucleotides: TGTGCCAGCAGCAGACGCGGGACTAGCGGGAACACCGGGGAGCTGTTTTTT.

This clone is labeled medium-sized. The V gene is TRBV18, the J gene TRBJ1-1; perhaps TRBD1 as D (5 bases). Looked up from germline, CDR1 is KGHSH and CDR2 is LQKENI. The CDR3 sequence is 13 residues long. Trimming shortened V by 3 bases and J by 8 bases, and 13 bases separated the two germline ends. The CDR3 protein is CASSPDYRQEAFF. DNA of the CDR3: TGTGCCAGCTCACCCGATTATCGACAGGAAGCTTTCTTT.

The chain carries TRBV7-2 and TRBJ1-6, with a tentative D call TRBD1 (5 bases). V gave up 6 bases and J gave up 7 bases, with 10 bases separating them. Germline V CDR1 and CDR2: SGHTA, FQGNSA. The CDR3 covers 13 residues. The CDR3 DNA follows: TGTGCCAGCAGGGAACAGGCCAATTCACCCCTCCACTTT. Its translation is CASREQANSPLHF.

This CDR3 is CASRVQGANSEKLFF. The CDR3 coding sequence is TGTGCCAGCCGCGTCCAGGGGGCGAATTCTGAAAAACTGTTTTTT. V usage is TRBV19 and J usage is TRBJ1-4, with TRBD1 matching 8 bases. The germline V gene has CDR1 LNHDA and CDR2 SQIVND (reference sequence). This CDR3 spans 15 amino acids. V lost 9 bases, J lost 7 bases, and 13 bases stayed unmatched.

V gene TRBV7-8 combines with J gene TRBJ2-3; the match to TRBD2 covers 8 bases. V lost 2 bases, J lost 5 bases, and 12 bases stayed unmatched. Per germline, CDR1 SGHVS and CDR2 FQNEAQ. The CDR3 has 17 amino acids. The CDR3 loop reads CASSLTALAGWRDTQYF. The CDR3 DNA follows: TGTGCCAGCAGCTTAACCGCTCTAGCGGGTTGGAGAGATACGCAGTATTTT.

This clone was recorded a few times. J is TRBJ1-5 and V is TRBV19; a weak D match, TRBD1 (5 bases). The ends were cut back, 8 bases at V and 1 base at J, with 9 bases in the middle. The CDR3 is 13 residues long. CDR1 and CDR2 from the germline V gene are LNHDA and SQIVND (reference sequence). CDR3: CASDDSSNQPQHF. The DNA for the CDR3 is TGTGCCAGTGATGACAGCAGCAATCAGCCCCAGCATTTT.

This clone showed up just once. This chain connects TRBV4-1 to TRBJ1-3, with 7 positions matching TRBD1. This CDR3 has 15 amino acids. Germline CDR1 reads MGHRA; CDR2 reads YSYEKL. The junction had 3 bases not matched to a gene; V was cut back by 0 bases and J by 4 bases. CDR3 in DNA: TGCGCCAGCAGCCAAGATGGGACAGTCGGAAACACCATATATTTT. Protein: CASSQDGTVGNTIYF.

This sequence joins TRBV2 and TRBJ2-7; a weak D match, TRBD2 (5 bases). The V end was cut by 7 bases, the J end by 4 bases, with 26 bases between. The CDR3 runs to 17 residues. The V gene's germline CDR1 is SNHLY and CDR2 FYNNEI. This CDR3 is CASTLLPSGKSAYEQYF. DNA for the CDR3: TGTGCCAGCACCCTACTCCCTTCCGGGAAAAGCGCGTACGAGCAGTACTTC.

This CDR3 is CAWSVRASGTDTQYF. CDR3 DNA sequence: TGTGCCTGGAGTGTACGGGCTAGCGGCACAGATACGCAGTATTTT. This rearrangement joins TRBV30 to TRBJ2-3, with TRBD2 as a possible D gene (6 bases). V was trimmed by 0 bases and J by 1 base, leaving 11 bases between them. Germline CDR1 is GTSNPN and CDR2 is SVGIG (reference sequence). The CDR3 length is 15 residues. The variable domain in full, completed from reference TRBV30 and TRBJ2-3, reads SQTIHQWPATLVQPVGSPLSLECTVEGTSNPNLYWYRQAAGRGLQLLFYSVGIGQISSEVPQNLSASRPQDRQFILSSKKLLLSDSGFYLCAWSVRASGTDTQYFGPGTRLTVL.

This clone appeared a few times. CDR3 sequence: CASSQTRGAGGELFF. In DNA, the CDR3 is TGTGCCAGCAGCCAAACTAGGGGGGCTGGCGGGGAGCTGTTTTTT. V and J are TRBV4-2 and TRBJ2-2; either TRBD1 or TRBD2 may supply D (6 bases each). The germline gives CDR1 LGHNA, CDR2 YNFKEQ. The germline V and J ends were trimmed by 2 bases and 7 bases, with 14 bases remaining between them. The CDR3 consists of 15 residues.

This rearrangement joins TRBV27 to TRBJ1-5, with D possibly TRBD1 on 6 matching bases. Germline V lookup: CDR1 MNHEY, CDR2 SMNVEV (reference sequence). This CDR3 is 12 amino acids long. The V gene lost 2 bases and the J gene lost 9 bases, with 8 bases spanning the gap. The CDR3 coding sequence is TGTGCCAGCAGTTTACCGACAGGGCCCCAGCATTTT. This translates into CASSLPTGPQHF.

The CDR3 DNA reads as TGTGCCAGCACCCAAGGGGGCGTCAGCTCCTACGAGCAGTACTTC. This translates into CASTQGGVSSYEQYF. V is TRBV6-5 and J is TRBJ2-7; 7 bases align to TRBD1. The CDR3 is made up of 15 amino acids. Unmatched junction bases numbered 9, after V lost 7 bases and J lost 0 bases. CDR1 and CDR2 (germline): MNHEY, SVGAGI.

The DNA for the CDR3 is TGTGCCAGCAGTTACTCGACAGGGAATGGCTACACCTTC. Translating it yields CASSYSTGNGYTF. The V gene is TRBV6-5, the J gene TRBJ1-2; 7 nucleotides line up with TRBD1. CDR3 length equals 13 residues. Germline lookup yields CDR1 MNHEY and CDR2 SVGAGI. Germline trimming cut 0 bases from V and 6 bases from J; bases unmatched to any gene: 1.

The genes are TRBV10-3 and TRBJ2-7; TRBD2 matches at 8 bases. The CDR3 has 12 amino acids. Germline V lookup: CDR1 ENHRY, CDR2 SYGVKD. V lost 6 bases to trimming and J lost 6 bases; unmatched junction nucleotides: 4. CDR3: CAIRAGTSEQYF. DNA of the CDR3: TGTGCCATCAGGGCAGGGACTAGCGAGCAGTACTTC.

V and J are TRBV9 and TRBJ1-1, with a possible D match to TRBD1 (5 bases). CDR1 SGDLS and CDR2 YYNGEE come from the germline V gene. V lost 4 bases to trimming and J lost 2 bases, with 9 bases between them. The CDR3 consists of 13 residues. The chain's CDR3 is CASSSDINTEAFF. In DNA, the CDR3 is TGTGCCAGCAGCTCGGACATCAACACTGAAGCTTTCTTT. The full variable domain, its missing parts supplied by reference TRBV9 and TRBJ1-1, is DSGVTQTPKHLITATGQRVTLRCSPRSGDLSVYWYQQSLDQGLQFLIQYYNGEERAKGNILERFSAQQFPDLHSELNLSSLELGDSALYFCASSSDINTEAFFGQGTRLTVV.

J is TRBJ2-7 and V is TRBV5-1; TRBD2 aligns across 12 bases. This CDR3 has 17 residues. Looked up from germline, CDR1 is SGHRS and CDR2 is YFSETQ. V lost 2 bases to trimming and J lost 1 base; unmatched junction nucleotides: 7. CDR3 sequence (DNA): TGCGCCAGCAGCTTCTGGACTAGCGGGGCTCCTTCCTACGAGCAGTACTTC. This encodes CASSFWTSGAPSYEQYF.

The chain is built from TRBV30 and TRBJ2-3; D not resolved. The germline V gene encodes CDR1 GTSNPN and CDR2 SVGIG (reference sequence). This CDR3 region has 12 residues. V was clipped by 4 bases and J by 7 bases, with 12 bases between them. The CDR3 DNA reads TGTGCCTGGACCCTCCGTGCTAATACGCAGTATTTT. This gives the protein CAWTLRANTQYF.

Concerning this clone itself: The sample has other DNA sequences that encode this CDR3 too. The chain has TRBV9 and TRBJ2-2; the D is unclear. The CDR3 consists of 15 residues. V was clipped by 0 bases and J by 0 bases, with 6 bases between them. Germline lookup yields CDR1 SGDLS and CDR2 YYNGEE. For the CDR3, the DNA is TGTGCCAGCAGCGTAGGTGCGGCGAACACCGGGGAGCTGTTTTTT. Translation: CASSVGAANTGELFF.

The chain couples TRBV4-2 to TRBJ1-5; 8 bases are a match to TRBD1. Looked up from germline, CDR1 is LGHNA and CDR2 is YNFKEQ. V lost 1 base, J lost 9 bases, and 8 bases stayed unmatched. CDR3 length equals 15 residues. The CDR3 DNA follows: TGTGCCAGCAGCCAAGGCGGACAGGGAGAACGGCCCCAGCATTTT. As protein: CASSQGGQGERPQHF.

J is TRBJ2-5 and V is TRBV5-1; 14 bases map to TRBD2. This CDR3 comprises 18 residues. Germline CDR1 and CDR2: SGHRS and YFSETQ. Trimming cost V 2 bases and J 5 bases; bases outside gene matches: 11. CDR3 nucleotide sequence: TGCGCCAGCAGCTTAAGGACTAGCGGGGGGTCGGTTGGCGAGACCCAGTACTTC. Its translation: CASSLRTSGGSVGETQYF.

CDR3 coding DNA: TGTGCCAGCAGCGCGACAGGGTCGATCAGTTATGGCTACACCTTC. Translated, it gives CASSATGSISYGYTF. V usage is TRBV9 and J usage is TRBJ1-2, with 7 bases that match TRBD1. Germline V gene lookup returns CDR1 SGDLS and CDR2 YYNGEE. The CDR3 totals 15 residues. V dropped 3 bases and J dropped 5; count of bases not matched to a gene: 10. The complete variable domain, with remaining parts taken from reference TRBV9 and TRBJ1-2, reads DSGVTQTPKHLITATGQRVTLRCSPRSGDLSVYWYQQSLDQGLQFLIQYYNGEERAKGNILERFSAQQFPDLHSELNLSSLELGDSALYFCASSATGSISYGYTFGSGTRLTVV.

This clone showed up just a few times. The rearrangement uses TRBV27 and TRBJ2-7; 7 bases are a match to TRBD1. Trimming took 5 bases from V and 4 from J; bases not matched to a gene: 8. The V gene's germline CDR1 is MNHEY and CDR2 SMNVEV (reference sequence). The CDR3 length is 14 residues. The CDR3, as DNA: TGTGCCAGCAGTACCTACAGGGGTGTATACGAGCAGTACTTC. Its translation is CASSTYRGVYEQYF.

The sample holds one count of this clone. The V and J genes are TRBV9 and TRBJ1-1; perhaps TRBD1 as D (6 bases). In germline, CDR1 is SGDLS, CDR2 YYNGEE. The CDR3 has 18 residues. The germline V and J ends were trimmed by 2 bases and 3 bases, with 23 bases remaining between them. The CDR3 DNA sequence: TGTGCCAGCAGCGTCGGGGCACAGGGCTCGGGCTCGCACACTGAAGCTTTCTTT. This codes for CASSVGAQGSGSHTEAFF.

In its sample, this clone was seen once. V is TRBV19 and J is TRBJ1-1; tentative D call: TRBD1 (5 bases). The CDR3 runs to 15 residues. Germline values: CDR1 LNHDA, CDR2 SQIVND (reference sequence). With 3 bases removed from V and 1 base from J, the gap between germline ends came to 12 bases. The CDR3 loop reads CASSIWGRGNTEAFF. DNA of the CDR3: TGTGCCAGTAGTATTTGGGGCCGGGGGAACACTGAAGCTTTCTTT.

The V call is TRBV9, the J call TRBJ1-2, with D possibly matching TRBD1 (6 bases). V lost 1 base and J 5 bases, leaving 6 bases between the germline ends. The CDR3 spans 12 residues. CDR1 and CDR2 from the germline V gene are SGDLS and YYNGEE. CDR3 loop: CASSVQGYGYTF. The CDR3 nucleotides read TGTGCCAGCAGCGTACAGGGGTATGGCTACACCTTC.